Each of the 14 T cell receptor beta chains below was sequenced from the same sample in a study of blood T cell repertoires in COVID-19. The repertoire was sequenced with immunoSEQ multiplex PCR; TCRdb's copy has only in-frame clones and lacks some. In the table there are approximately 46,000 clones, approximately 80% of which are singletons. Sequences were obtained from peripheral blood. Receptors were obtained from a woman aged 80 or over with COVID-19, enrolled during active disease.

The chain uses TRBV7-6 and TRBJ2-7; 9 bases line up with TRBD1. The junction had 7 bases not matched to a gene; V was cut back by 5 bases and J by 2 bases. The germline V gene encodes CDR1 SGHVS and CDR2 FNYEAQ. The CDR3 is 15 amino acids. CDR3 nucleotides: TGTGCCAGCAGCAGAGGACAGGGGACTGCCTACGAGCAGTACTTC. This translates into CASSRGQGTAYEQYF. The entire variable domain, with the rest obtained from reference TRBV7-6 and TRBJ2-7, is as follows: GAGVSQSPRYKVTKRGQDVALRCDPISGHVSLYWYRQALGQGPEFLTYFNYEAQQDKSGLPNDRFSAERPEGSISTLTIQRTEQRDSAMYRCASSRGQGTAYEQYFGPGTRLTVT.

This clone was seen only once. The chain employs TRBV5-1 and TRBJ2-5, with 7 bases aligning to TRBD2. Germline V gives CDR1 SGHRS, CDR2 YFSETQ. With 1 base clipped from V and 5 bases from J, the junction kept 5 bases outside the gene matches. The CDR3 runs to 14 residues. The CDR3 loop is CASSLRQGGETQYF. The CDR3 DNA reads TGCGCCAGCAGCTTGAGGCAGGGAGGGGAGACCCAGTACTTC.

V usage is TRBV3-1 (or the pseudogene TRBV3-2) and J usage is TRBJ1-2; a weak D match, TRBD1 (6 bases). Germline lookup yields CDR1 LGHDT and CDR2 YNNKEL (reference sequence). With 1 base removed from V and 6 bases from J, the gap between germline ends came to 15 bases. This CDR3 comprises 15 residues. CDR3: CASSQAGGQGHGYTF. Here the CDR3 DNA reads TGTGCCAGCAGCCAAGCGGGTGGGCAGGGGCATGGCTACACCTTC.

The chain couples TRBV20-1 to TRBJ2-7; no firm D call. V was pared by 3 bases and J by 0 bases, with 6 bases between. The CDR3 extends over 12 amino acids. Germline V gene lookup returns CDR1 DFQATT and CDR2 SNEGSKA (reference sequence). This CDR3 reads CSASAVSYEQYF. For the CDR3, the DNA is TGCAGTGCTAGTGCGGTCTCCTACGAGCAGTACTTC.

The chain has TRBV20-1 and TRBJ1-3; D remains ambiguous. Trimming removed 6 bases from V and 4 bases from J, with 7 bases in between. The CDR3 consists of 11 residues. Germline-derived CDR1 and CDR2 are DFQATT and SNEGSKA (reference sequence). The CDR3 coding sequence is TGCAGTGCAACCGGGGGAAACACCATATATTTT. Translating gives CSATGGNTIYF.

In this sample, this clone turned up a few times. The rearrangement links TRBV2 to TRBJ1-5; 9 bases align to TRBD1. The ends lost 4 bases at V and 2 bases at J; junction bases unmatched: 9. Germline V CDR1 and CDR2: SNHLY, FYNNEI. CDR3 length equals 17 residues. The CDR3 reads CASSAGTGWIGNQPQHF. The CDR3 DNA reads TGTGCCAGCAGTGCCGGGACAGGGTGGATAGGCAATCAGCCCCAGCATTTT.

This clone was seen a handful of times. The chain couples TRBV4-1 to TRBJ2-7; the D gene is possibly TRBD2 (6 bases). The CDR3 spans 16 residues. The germline gives CDR1 MGHRA, CDR2 YSYEKL. Trimming shortened V by 1 base and J by 2 bases, and 15 bases separated the two germline ends. The CDR3, as DNA: TGCGCCAGCAGCCAAGCCCCCTACTCGGGGGCCTACGAGCAGTACTTC. It codes for CASSQAPYSGAYEQYF.

This chain links TRBV9 with TRBJ2-1; TRBD2 agrees at 8 bases. Germline V gene sequence: CDR1 SGDLS, CDR2 YYNGEE. The CDR3 is 17 residues long. V shed 0 bases and J 7 bases; nucleotides not matched to a gene: 12. CDR3 nucleotide sequence: TGTGCCAGCAGCGTAGGTCTCCCGGGACTAGAGTCGAATGAGCAGTTCTTC. Its protein product is CASSVGLPGLESNEQFF. Full variable domain (outside the CDR3, taken from reference TRBV9 and TRBJ2-1): DSGVTQTPKHLITATGQRVTLRCSPRSGDLSVYWYQQSLDQGLQFLIQYYNGEERAKGNILERFSAQQFPDLHSELNLSSLELGDSALYFCASSVGLPGLESNEQFFGPGTRLTVL.

This chain links TRBV6-1 with TRBJ2-1; TRBD2 agrees at 7 bases. The junction had 12 bases not matched to a gene; V was cut back by 0 bases and J by 7 bases. The CDR3 totals 17 residues. CDR1 MNHNS and CDR2 SASEGT come from the germline V gene. The CDR3 loop is CASSEALVSSGNNEQFF. The CDR3 DNA is TGTGCCAGCAGTGAAGCGCTCGTTAGCAGCGGGAATAATGAGCAGTTCTTC.

This chain links TRBV15 with TRBJ2-1, with TRBD2 identical over 13 bases. V shed 4 bases, J shed 8 bases, and the junction held 5 bases outside the gene matches. This CDR3 has 15 amino acids. Germline V gene lookup returns CDR1 LNHNV and CDR2 YYDKDF (reference sequence). The CDR3 sequence: CATSTGTSGAYEQFF. CDR3 DNA sequence: TGTGCCACCAGCACCGGGACTAGCGGGGCGTATGAGCAGTTCTTC.

The chain joins TRBV2 to TRBJ2-1; 8 nucleotides line up with TRBD2. The CDR3 has 15 residues. V trimming: 6 bases; J trimming: 3 bases; junction bases outside the gene matches: 7. Germline V gene lookup returns CDR1 SNHLY and CDR2 FYNNEI. As DNA, the CDR3 is TGTGCCAGCAGGGACCTAGCGGGCCGCTACAATGAGCAGTTCTTC. Residues: CASRDLAGRYNEQFF.

V usage is TRBV24-1 and J usage is TRBJ2-1; TRBD2 matches 7 bases. This CDR3 region has 16 residues. Germline V gene lookup returns CDR1 KGHDR and CDR2 SFDVKD. The V segment lost 3 bases and the J segment 7 bases; nucleotides outside the gene matches: 11. Written as DNA, the CDR3 is TGTGCCACCAGTGATCCAGCGGGATTTCGTTTTAATGAGCAGTTCTTC. Encoded protein: CATSDPAGFRFNEQFF.

The chain employs TRBV30 and TRBJ2-7, with TRBD1 matching over 9 bases. V was clipped by 2 bases and J by 3 bases; unmatched bases: 2. In germline, CDR1 is GTSNPN, CDR2 SVGIG (reference sequence). CDR3 length equals 13 residues. This CDR3 is CAWSRGQGYEQYF. Here the CDR3 DNA reads TGTGCCTGGAGTCGGGGACAGGGCTACGAGCAGTACTTC.

V gene TRBV5-6 combines with J gene TRBJ1-5; a weak D match, TRBD1 (6 bases). V lost 4 bases and J lost 6, with 17 bases in between. CDR1 is SGHDT, CDR2 YYEEEE, per germline. The CDR3 spans 15 residues. The DNA for the CDR3 is TGTGCCAGCAGCCCTAACACTGACAGGTTTCAGCCCCAGCATTTT. Translating it yields CASSPNTDRFQPQHF.